The T cell receptor beta chain under discussion was sequenced for a study of T cell clones after liver transplantation. In the study overall: At least one year of complete immunosuppression withdrawal without enzymes over twice normal defined tolerance.

Comment on this clone: No antigen is known for it.

Findings and limits, study-wide: Rather than being deleted, graft donor-reactive T cells may have moved into the graft. Post-transplant, graft-donor-reactive CD4 TCRbeta sequences in blood dropped significantly in most of the 8 subjects.

This CDR3 spans 14 amino acids. Germline V lookup: CDR1 SGHDN, CDR2 FVKESK. The V end was cut by 4 bases, the J end by 8 bases, with 17 bases between. Assay used: immunoSEQ multiplex PCR; TCRdb lists only in-frame clones, some missing. The sample lists around 120,000 clones, around nine tenths occurring once. Source: CD4+ T cells from blood, taken 12 months after liver transplant. The clonotype comes from a human patient who received a liver transplant. Part of the T cell pool may stem from the graft donor. The V call is TRBV14, the J call TRBJ1-2, with D maybe TRBD1 (5 bases). The CDR3 DNA follows: TGTGCCAGCAGCCTAAGACAGCAGCTCTTAGGCTACACCTTC. Residues: CASSLRQQLLGYTF.